This T cell receptor beta chain was obtained from a study of blood T cell repertoires in COVID-19. About the research overall: The United States, Italy and Spain supplied acute and convalescent COVID-19 samples. T cells, B-cell-depleted T cells, or PBMCs supplied cDNA or gDNA.

Original processing notes: Reference gene primer amplification in the assay estimated nucleated cell counts. TCRdb keeps only in-frame clones here, not all; method: immunoSEQ multiplex PCR. That table gives V, J and clone size, and the DNA gave D and trimming. In the table there are 120,000 or so clones, over 75% of which are singletons. Germline V gene data show CDR1 as MNHNS and CDR2 as SASEGT. CDR3 length equals 15 residues. After removal of 5 bases from V and 3 bases from J, the junction contained 7 bases not matched to a gene. It was during active infection that Seattle patients were enrolled and then longitudinally followed.

Sequenced: peripheral blood. This sequence joins TRBV6-1 and TRBJ1-3; 7 nucleotides align to TRBD1. This TCR was recovered from a man aged 25 to 45 with COVID-19, enrolled during active disease. This CDR3 reads CASSSGGGVGNTIYF. The CDR3 nucleotides read TGTGCCAGCAGTTCCGGAGGGGGCGTTGGAAACACCATATATTTT.